The entry that follows covers one TCR beta chain sequence. Its antigen remains unidentified. No base quality information exists; no much larger clone differs at one position. Library creation used the immunoSEQ multiplex PCR assay. The table comes from immuneACCESS by way of TCRdb, which keeps in-frame sequences with V and J called. Part of the clones is missing from these tables; in studies checked, under half for an unresolved V gene and the rest for unknown reasons. The sample has 77,000 or so clones on record, 80% to 95% of them singletons. Around 0.44% of the sample is taken by the ten largest. The data derive from a study of technical replicates of blood from a handful of donors (dated by TCRdb to about 2017). V drops 7 bases and J drops 0 bases, leaving 18 bases in between. Reading the germline V gene (reference sequence) gives CDR1 MNHNY and CDR2 SVGAGI. From the cysteine through the phenylalanine, the CDR3 covers 16 amino acids. Of the read, only the CDR3 DNA is kept; its 48 bases are in frame from base 1.

The rearranged segments are TRBV6-6 and TRBJ1-1; confidence is insufficient to name the D gene. The sequencing sample was made of T cells isolated from PBMCs. The origin of this receptor is a human donor in good health. The CDR3 in this case is CASTLSTVQMNTEAFF. In nucleotides, the sequence is TGTGCCAGCACCCTCTCTACGGTCCAAATGAACACTGAAGCTTTCTTT.